This T cell receptor beta chain was profiled in a study of blood T cell repertoires in COVID-19. Study-wide context: The samples span acute and convalescent COVID-19 from the United States, Italy and Spain. From T cells, B-cell-depleted T cells, or PBMCs came the material, which was cDNA or gDNA.

The length of the CDR3 is 15 residues. V was clipped by 3 bases and J by 5 bases; unmatched bases: 3. Germline V gene data show CDR1 as SGHTA and CDR2 as FQGNSA. This table comes from immunoSEQ multiplex PCR, and its TCRdb copy is limited to in-frame clones, with some not included. This sample has tens of thousands of clones, with roughly 80% found just once. J is TRBJ2-2 and V is TRBV7-2, with 10 bases aligning to TRBD1. The sequenced sample consisted of peripheral blood. The clonotype was recovered from a man older than 75 with active or convalescent COVID-19. CDR3 sequence: CASSFGDRGTGELFF. CDR3 in DNA: TGTGCCAGCAGCTTCGGGGACAGGGGAACCGGGGAGCTGTTTTTT.